Here is one T cell receptor (beta chain) with its context. Sequencing relied on a cDNA template that was reverse transcribed from extracted RNA. Assay: immunoSEQ multiplex PCR; the TCRdb copy retains only in-frame clones and omits some. The sample comprises 100,000 to 150,000 clones, over 60% of which are singletons, and 4.5% to 6% rests with the top ten. The germline V and J ends were trimmed by 6 bases and 4 bases, with 18 bases remaining between them. Germline V CDR1 and CDR2: SQVTM, ANQGSEA. The CDR3 is made up of 14 amino acids. This sample's treatment: oral pan-JAK inhibitor, 5-10 mg twice daily. It was from alopecia areata patients that lesional scalp punch biopsies and peripheral blood were collected. The data stem from a study of CD8+ T cells in alopecia areata. Across the whole study: Patients received oral tofacitinib, 5 to 10 mg twice daily, for moderate-to-severe alopecia areata.

The chain links TRBV29-1 to TRBJ1-1; D possibly corresponds to TRBD1 (6 bases). The specimen was CD4+ T cells sorted from blood, collected at week 4, from a patient treated with tofacitinib. The sequence was obtained from a human donor with alopecia areata. CDR3 nucleotides: TGCAGCGTGACCGGGACACCAAAGAGCACTGAAGCTTTCTTT. Protein sequence: CSVTGTPKSTEAFF.